This T cell receptor (beta chain) was sequenced for a study of T cell responses to AZD1222 COVID-19 vaccine. Study-wide results and caveats: Clonal diversity may have been underestimated in mostly white British donors. The number of AZD1222 recipients seropositive at baseline was only 5 to 7. The study found Spike-specific TCR breadth and depth rose after two AZD1222 doses.

The repertoire was sequenced with immunoSEQ multiplex PCR; TCRdb's copy has only in-frame clones and lacks some. The table lists 150,000 to 200,000 clones, roughly 93% of them singletons. Of note for this clone: Its specificity is unknown.

V was cut by 4 bases and J by 5 bases, with 11 bases left in between. The CDR3 extends over 12 amino acids. Per the germline V gene, CDR1 is GTSNPN and CDR2 is SVGIG (reference sequence). The origin of this receptor is an adult in good health. J is TRBJ1-2 and V is TRBV30; D gene unclear. The sequenced sample was peripheral blood, obtained on day 0 of AZD1222 vaccination. The CDR3, as DNA: TGTGCCTGGAATAAGACCCCTTATGGCTACACCTTC. Protein: CAWNKTPYGYTF. The entire variable domain, with the rest obtained from reference TRBV30 and TRBJ1-2, is as follows: SQTIHQWPATLVQPVGSPLSLECTVEGTSNPNLYWYRQAAGRGLQLLFYSVGIGQISSEVPQNLSASRPQDRQFILSSKKLLLSDSGFYLCAWNKTPYGYTFGSGTRLTVV.